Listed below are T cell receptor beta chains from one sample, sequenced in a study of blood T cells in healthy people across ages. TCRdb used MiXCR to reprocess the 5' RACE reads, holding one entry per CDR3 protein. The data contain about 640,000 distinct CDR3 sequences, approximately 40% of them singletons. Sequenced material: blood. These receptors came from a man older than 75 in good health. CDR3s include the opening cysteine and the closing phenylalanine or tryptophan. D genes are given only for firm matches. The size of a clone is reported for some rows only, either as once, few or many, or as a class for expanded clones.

CDR3nt: TGTGCCAGCAGCCAAGACAGGCTAGCGGGCGGCTCTGGGGCCAACGTCCTGACTTTC
CDR3aa: CASSQDRLAGGSGANVLTF
d_gene: TRBD2
j_gene: TRBJ2-6
abundance: few
v_gene: TRBV3-1

CDR3nt: TGCAGTGCTAGTCTACTAGCGGGGGGCGGCACAGATACGCAGTATTTT
CDR3aa: CSASLLAGGGTDTQYF
d_gene: TRBD2
j_gene: TRBJ2-3
abundance: once
v_gene: TRBV20-1

CDR3nt: TGCAGTGCTAGAGATAATCTAGCGGGGGTCGTAGAGCAGTACTTC
CDR3aa: CSARDNLAGVVEQYF
d_gene: TRBD2
j_gene: TRBJ2-7
abundance: many
v_gene: TRBV20-1

CDR3nt: TGTGCCAGCAGCGACTACAGGGCTACTAATGAAAAACTGTTTTTT
CDR3aa: CASSDYRATNEKLFF
d_gene: NA
j_gene: TRBJ1-4
abundance: NA
v_gene: TRBV7-9

CDR3nt: TGTGCCAGCAGTTACTACAGGGGGGAGCAGTTCTTC
CDR3aa: CASSYYRGEQFF
d_gene: TRBD1
j_gene: TRBJ2-1
abundance: NA
v_gene: TRBV6-2/TRBV6-3

CDR3nt: TGTGCCAGCAGTGAACGAGGGAGGGAGGAGACCCAGTACTTC
CDR3aa: CASSERGREETQYF
d_gene: TRBD2
j_gene: TRBJ2-5
abundance: once
v_gene: TRBV6-1

CDR3nt: TGTGCCAGCAGCTCAACAGGGAGTTGGGGAGAGACCCAGTACTTC
CDR3aa: CASSSTGSWGETQYF
d_gene: NA
j_gene: TRBJ2-5
abundance: NA
v_gene: TRBV7-2

CDR3nt: TGTGCCAGCAGTTTCCGTAGCGGGAGAGGTTACGAGCAGTACTTC
CDR3aa: CASSFRSGRGYEQYF
d_gene: TRBD2
j_gene: TRBJ2-7
abundance: once
v_gene: TRBV12-3/TRBV12-4

CDR3nt: TGTGCCAGCAGCTTATTCGGAGGAGATACGCAGTATTTT
CDR3aa: CASSLFGGDTQYF
d_gene: NA
j_gene: TRBJ2-3
abundance: many
v_gene: TRBV7-2

CDR3nt: TGTGCCAGCAGCTTGGGGGGTTGGGGTCTGGAGACCCAGTACTTC
CDR3aa: CASSLGGWGLETQYF
d_gene: NA
j_gene: TRBJ2-5
abundance: few
v_gene: TRBV5-6

CDR3nt: TGCAGTGCTAGAGATGGAGGGGACTTCCAAGAGACCCAGTACTTC
CDR3aa: CSARDGGDFQETQYF
d_gene: NA
j_gene: TRBJ2-5
abundance: NA
v_gene: TRBV20-1

CDR3nt: TGTGCCAGCAGACAGGGGGCGCCTACTGAAGCTTTCTTT
CDR3aa: CASRQGAPTEAFF
d_gene: TRBD1
j_gene: TRBJ1-1
abundance: NA
v_gene: TRBV28

CDR3nt: TGTGCCAGCAGCTTAGCGCCGGCAGGAACTACCTACGAGCAGTACTTC
CDR3aa: CASSLAPAGTTYEQYF
d_gene: NA
j_gene: TRBJ2-7
abundance: NA
v_gene: TRBV7-2

CDR3nt: TGTGCCAGCAGTTCCTACTATAGCGGGACTAGCACAGATACGCAGTATTTT
CDR3aa: CASSSYYSGTSTDTQYF
d_gene: TRBD2
j_gene: TRBJ2-3
abundance: NA
v_gene: TRBV12-3/TRBV12-4

CDR3nt: TGCAGTGCTAGTCCGCGGGGGAGGCAAGATACGCAGTATTTT
CDR3aa: CSASPRGRQDTQYF
d_gene: TRBD2
j_gene: TRBJ2-3
abundance: many
v_gene: TRBV20-1

CDR3nt: TGTGCCACCAGCAGAGGAACAGGGGGCGCGAATGGCTACACCTTC
CDR3aa: CATSRGTGGANGYTF
d_gene: TRBD1
j_gene: TRBJ1-2
abundance: NA
v_gene: TRBV15

CDR3nt: TGCAGCGTTGCCGGGGACAGGGATTTAGTCACAGATACGCAGTATTTT
CDR3aa: CSVAGDRDLVTDTQYF
d_gene: TRBD1
j_gene: TRBJ2-3
abundance: many
v_gene: TRBV29-1

CDR3nt: TGTGCCAGCAGCGTATCCCCAGGGGAAGTAATCTACAATGAGCAGTTCTTC
CDR3aa: CASSVSPGEVIYNEQFF
d_gene: NA
j_gene: TRBJ2-1
abundance: NA
v_gene: TRBV9

CDR3nt: TGTGCCAGCAGTCCCGGGGGGAACTATGGCTACACCTTC
CDR3aa: CASSPGGNYGYTF
d_gene: NA
j_gene: TRBJ1-2
abundance: few
v_gene: TRBV6-6

CDR3nt: TGTGCCAGCAGTTCCGACAGTCCACCCGACTCCTACGAGCAGTACTTC
CDR3aa: CASSSDSPPDSYEQYF
d_gene: NA
j_gene: TRBJ2-7
abundance: NA
v_gene: TRBV12-3/TRBV12-4

CDR3nt: TGCGCCAGCAGCACCGGAGGAGGACCCTATGGCTACACCTTC
CDR3aa: CASSTGGGPYGYTF
d_gene: NA
j_gene: TRBJ1-2
abundance: NA
v_gene: TRBV5-1

CDR3nt: TGTAGTAGCGGGAGTAGATCAGATACGCAGTATTTT
CDR3aa: CSSGSRSDTQYF
d_gene: TRBD2
j_gene: TRBJ2-3
abundance: NA
v_gene: TRBV7-2

CDR3nt: TGTGCCACCAGTGATACGGGGACTAGTAGGGCTAATGAGCAGTTCTTC
CDR3aa: CATSDTGTSRANEQFF
d_gene: TRBD2
j_gene: TRBJ2-1
abundance: few
v_gene: TRBV24-1

CDR3nt: TGCAGTGCCAGTGGCCAGAGCGGCAGATACGCGTATTTT
CDR3aa: CSASGQSGRYAYF
d_gene: NA
j_gene: TRBJ2-3
abundance: NA
v_gene: TRBV20-1

CDR3nt: TGTGCCGCCAGCAGAGAAATAGCGGGAGATACGCAGTATTTT
CDR3aa: CAASREIAGDTQYF
d_gene: TRBD2
j_gene: TRBJ2-3
abundance: NA
v_gene: TRBV15

CDR3nt: TGTGCCAGCAGCTTAGTCACGGGCATGAACACTGAAGCTTTCTTT
CDR3aa: CASSLVTGMNTEAFF
d_gene: NA
j_gene: TRBJ1-1
abundance: NA
v_gene: TRBV7-9

CDR3nt: TGTGCCAGCAGCCAAGCAGGACAGGGTTTGACAGATACGCAGTATTTT
CDR3aa: CASSQAGQGLTDTQYF
d_gene: TRBD1
j_gene: TRBJ2-3
abundance: few
v_gene: TRBV3-1

CDR3nt: TGTGCCAGCAGCCACCTCGAACAGACCGAGACCCAGTACTTC
CDR3aa: CASSHLEQTETQYF
d_gene: NA
j_gene: TRBJ2-5
abundance: NA
v_gene: TRBV14

CDR3nt: TGTGCCAGCAGAGCACAGGGCGCCGACGGCTACACCTTC
CDR3aa: CASRAQGADGYTF
d_gene: NA
j_gene: TRBJ1-2
abundance: few
v_gene: TRBV6-1

CDR3nt: TGCAGTGCTAGCGGCCTTAGGTACGAGCAGTACTTC
CDR3aa: CSASGLRYEQYF
d_gene: NA
j_gene: TRBJ2-7
abundance: few
v_gene: TRBV20-1

CDR3nt: TGCAGTGCTATGCCGGGACAGGGAACAGATACGCAGTATTTT
CDR3aa: CSAMPGQGTDTQYF
d_gene: TRBD1
j_gene: TRBJ2-3
abundance: few
v_gene: TRBV20-1

CDR3nt: TGTGCCAGCAGTCCACGGACCCGCAATGAGCAGTTCTTC
CDR3aa: CASSPRTRNEQFF
d_gene: NA
j_gene: TRBJ2-1
abundance: NA
v_gene: TRBV6-2/TRBV6-3

CDR3nt: TGTGCCAGTAGTATACCGGGACAGGGGAACAACGAGCAGTACTTC
CDR3aa: CASSIPGQGNNEQYF
d_gene: TRBD1
j_gene: TRBJ2-7
abundance: once
v_gene: TRBV19

CDR3nt: TGTGCCAGCTCACCGGTGCTAGATACGCAGTATTTT
CDR3aa: CASSPVLDTQYF
d_gene: NA
j_gene: TRBJ2-3
abundance: NA
v_gene: TRBV18

CDR3nt: TGTGCCAGCAGCTTAGTTGTGACTAGCGTGGTAAATGAGCAGTTCTTC
CDR3aa: CASSLVVTSVVNEQFF
d_gene: TRBD2
j_gene: TRBJ2-1
abundance: NA
v_gene: TRBV7-2

CDR3nt: TGTGCCAGCAGTTTTCGACAGCGGGACAGAGCGAACTCATACGAGCAGTACTTC
CDR3aa: CASSFRQRDRANSYEQYF
d_gene: NA
j_gene: TRBJ2-7
abundance: NA
v_gene: TRBV27

CDR3nt: TGTGCCAGCAGTTTCACAGGGGGCGAGTCGCAACTAGCCAAAAACATTCAGTACTTC
CDR3aa: CASSFTGGESQLAKNIQYF
d_gene: TRBD1
j_gene: TRBJ2-4
abundance: NA
v_gene: TRBV6-2/TRBV6-3

CDR3nt: TGCAGTGCTATCGCAGGGAACGATCAGCCCCAGCATTTT
CDR3aa: CSAIAGNDQPQHF
d_gene: NA
j_gene: TRBJ1-5
abundance: many
v_gene: TRBV20-1

CDR3nt: TGCGCCAGCAGCCAAGGAAGGCTTGCGGGAGGGCCCTCGGAGACCCAGTACTTC
CDR3aa: CASSQGRLAGGPSETQYF
d_gene: TRBD2
j_gene: TRBJ2-5
abundance: NA
v_gene: TRBV4-1

CDR3nt: TGCAGTGCTTCCCGAGGGACAGGGGGCTACGAGCAGTACTTC
CDR3aa: CSASRGTGGYEQYF
d_gene: TRBD1
j_gene: TRBJ2-7
abundance: few
v_gene: TRBV20-1

CDR3nt: TGTGCCAGCAGTTTCCAGGGTTACAGAGCTGGCTACACCTTC
CDR3aa: CASSFQGYRAGYTF
d_gene: NA
j_gene: TRBJ1-2
abundance: many
v_gene: TRBV28

CDR3nt: TGCAGTGCTTCAGGGTCTCAAGAGACCCAGTACTTC
CDR3aa: CSASGSQETQYF
d_gene: NA
j_gene: TRBJ2-5
abundance: many
v_gene: TRBV20-1

CDR3nt: TGTGCCAGCAGCCAGGGGGACTCACTCGCCGAGCAGTACTTC
CDR3aa: CASSQGDSLAEQYF
d_gene: NA
j_gene: TRBJ2-7
abundance: NA
v_gene: TRBV3-1

CDR3nt: TGTGCCAGCAGCCAAGCAGGCGGGGTCACAGATACGCAGTATTTT
CDR3aa: CASSQAGGVTDTQYF
d_gene: NA
j_gene: TRBJ2-3
abundance: few
v_gene: TRBV3-1

CDR3nt: TGTGCCAACAGCCCGTCCCCAAAATCCTCCCCCAACGAGCAGTACTTC
CDR3aa: CANSPSPKSSPNEQYF
d_gene: NA
j_gene: TRBJ2-7
abundance: NA
v_gene: TRBV9

CDR3nt: TGCGCCAGCAGCCAAGATTGGGGTGAAGCTTTCTTT
CDR3aa: CASSQDWGEAFF
d_gene: NA
j_gene: TRBJ1-1
abundance: NA
v_gene: TRBV4-3

CDR3nt: TGCAGCGTTGAAAAAACTAGCGGGGGGGACTCCTACGAGCAGTACTTC
CDR3aa: CSVEKTSGGDSYEQYF
d_gene: TRBD2
j_gene: TRBJ2-7
abundance: few
v_gene: TRBV29-1

CDR3nt: TGTGCCAGCAGCTCAGGTCGTCAGGGCTATCAGCCCCAGCATTTT
CDR3aa: CASSSGRQGYQPQHF
d_gene: NA
j_gene: TRBJ1-5
abundance: few
v_gene: TRBV7-2